The TCR beta chain described here comes from a study of blood T cells in healthy people across ages. General study results and limits: The fall in TCR beta diversity per million T cells was roughly linear with age.

V was cut by 2 bases and J by 5 bases, with 27 bases left in between. The CDR3 is 18 residues long. Per the germline V gene, CDR1 is DFQATT and CDR2 is SNEGSKA (reference sequence). Peripheral blood, around 10 milliliters per donor, was collected. Concerning this clonotype: Its antigen is not identified.

Combining a sample-barcoded 5' primer with a J-beta primer mix, a second PCR ran for roughly 7 to 12 cycles. Through a template-switch adaptor with 12 random nucleotides, each cDNA molecule received a tag. Every sample returned 2.5 million or more CDR3-containing paired-end reads. TCRdb re-called the 5' RACE reads through MiXCR, storing one row per CDR3 protein. Among over a million distinct CDR3 sequences, roughly 45% were seen once, and the ten largest hold approximately 17%. This clonotype was obtained from an older woman in good health. The V and J genes are TRBV20-1 and TRBJ1-2; maybe TRBD1 (5 bases). The sample taken for sequencing was blood. The CDR3 bases are TGCAGTGCTAGACGGGGGTGGGGCAGGGCCTGGGGGGATTATGGCTACACCTTC. The encoded protein is CSARRGWGRAWGDYGYTF.